The TCR beta chain described here comes from a study of T cells in Graves' hyperthyroidism and ophthalmopathy. The study's findings and limits: Before onset, by a median of 6.5 months, the model predicted ophthalmopathy. Appearing also in blood were most of the thyroid clonotypes expanded above 0.001.

The trim removed 5 bases at V and 10 bases at J, leaving 9 bases unmatched. The CDR3 spans 13 residues. Germline V gives CDR1 MNHEY, CDR2 SVGAGI. This clonotype was found a few times. Antigen: not known. The definition of stable Graves' hyperthyroidism was no ophthalmopathy progression within 18 months. Uncontrolled infections, other autoimmune diseases, pregnancy or lactation led to exclusion of patients. Regions amplified from RNA transcripts were the TCR beta CDR3 regions. HTBI primers were the set used in a first-round RT-PCR of the TCR CDR3. TCRdb re-derived calls from the multiplex PCR reads in MiXCR, one entry per CDR3 protein. The repertoire consists of 750,000 to 900,000 distinct CDR3 sequences, with about two fifths occurring once and the leading ten covering more than 7%.

This receptor was taken from a man between 18 and 29 years old with Graves' hyperthyroidism. Specimen: blood. This sequence joins TRBV6-5 and TRBJ1-1, with 8 bases fitting TRBD1. CDR3 sequence: CASSLGQGRGAFF. The CDR3 coding sequence is TGTGCCAGCAGTCTTGGACAGGGTCGGGGAGCTTTCTTT.